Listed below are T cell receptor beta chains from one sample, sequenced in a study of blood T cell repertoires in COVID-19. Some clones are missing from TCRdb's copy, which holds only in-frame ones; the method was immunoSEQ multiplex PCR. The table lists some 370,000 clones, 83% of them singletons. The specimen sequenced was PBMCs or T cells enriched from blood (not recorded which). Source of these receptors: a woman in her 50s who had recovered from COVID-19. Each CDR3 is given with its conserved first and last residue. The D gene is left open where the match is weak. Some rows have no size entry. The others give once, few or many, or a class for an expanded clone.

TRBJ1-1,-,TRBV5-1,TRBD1,CASSHQGQGANTEAFF,TGCGCCAGCAGCCATCAGGGACAGGGGGCGAACACTGAAGCTTTCTTT
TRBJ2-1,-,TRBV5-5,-,CASSFGGVGSYNEQFF,TGTGCCAGCAGCTTCGGGGGTGTAGGATCCTACAATGAGCAGTTCTTC
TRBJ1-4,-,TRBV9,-,CASSVQAGPNEKLFF,TGTGCCAGCAGCGTACAGGCGGGCCCTAATGAAAAACTGTTTTTT
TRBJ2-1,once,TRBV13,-,CASSQGGNEQFF,TGTGCCAGCAGCCAGGGGGGTAATGAGCAGTTCTTC
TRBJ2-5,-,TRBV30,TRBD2,CAWSSLAREGTQYF,TGTGCCTGGAGTTCGTTGGCGCGGGAGGGGACCCAGTACTTC
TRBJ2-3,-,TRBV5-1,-,CASSLGSRADTQYF,TGCGCCAGCAGCTTGGGCTCCAGGGCAGATACGCAGTATTTT
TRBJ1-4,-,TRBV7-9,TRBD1,CASSSPSRTGELFF,TGTGCCAGCAGCTCGCCCAGTCGGACAGGCGAACTGTTTTTT
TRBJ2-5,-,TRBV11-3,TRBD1,CASSPHRGAETQYF,TGTGCCAGCAGTCCTCACAGGGGAGCGGAGACCCAGTACTTC
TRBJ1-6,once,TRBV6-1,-,CASSERGRSSYNSPLHF,TGTGCCAGCAGTGAAAGGGGCCGCAGCTCCTATAATTCACCCCTCCACTTT
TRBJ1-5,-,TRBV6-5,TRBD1,CASSIGGAEPQHF,TGTGCCAGCAGTATAGGGGGCGCAGAGCCCCAGCATTTT
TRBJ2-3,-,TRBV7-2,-,CASSFSGHRTDTQYF,TGTGCCAGCAGTTTCTCCGGACACCGCACAGATACGCAGTATTTT